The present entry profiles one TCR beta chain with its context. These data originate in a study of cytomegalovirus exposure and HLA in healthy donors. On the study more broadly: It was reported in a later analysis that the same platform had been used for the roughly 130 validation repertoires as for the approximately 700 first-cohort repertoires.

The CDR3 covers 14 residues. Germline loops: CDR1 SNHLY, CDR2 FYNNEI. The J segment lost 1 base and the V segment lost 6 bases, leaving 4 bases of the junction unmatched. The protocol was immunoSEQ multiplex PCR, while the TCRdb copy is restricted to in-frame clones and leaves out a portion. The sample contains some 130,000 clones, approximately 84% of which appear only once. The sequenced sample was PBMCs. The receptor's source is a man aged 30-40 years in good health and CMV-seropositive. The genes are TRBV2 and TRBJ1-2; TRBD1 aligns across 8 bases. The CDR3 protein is CASSLDRVNYGYTF. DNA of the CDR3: TGTGCCAGCAGCTTGGACAGGGTTAACTATGGCTACACCTTC.